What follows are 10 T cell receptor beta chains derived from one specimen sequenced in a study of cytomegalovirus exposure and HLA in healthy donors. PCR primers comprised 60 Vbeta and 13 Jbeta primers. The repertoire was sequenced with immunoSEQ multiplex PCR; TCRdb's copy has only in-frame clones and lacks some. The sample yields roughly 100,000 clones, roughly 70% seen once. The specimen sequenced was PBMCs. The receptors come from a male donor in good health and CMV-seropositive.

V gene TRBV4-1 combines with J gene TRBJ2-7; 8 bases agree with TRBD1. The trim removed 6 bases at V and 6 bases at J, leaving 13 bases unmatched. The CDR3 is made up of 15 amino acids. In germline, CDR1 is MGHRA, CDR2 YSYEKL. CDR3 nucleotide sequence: TGCGCCAGCAGTTCCCTGGTGGGGACAGGTGGCGAGCAGTACTTC. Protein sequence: CASSSLVGTGGEQYF.

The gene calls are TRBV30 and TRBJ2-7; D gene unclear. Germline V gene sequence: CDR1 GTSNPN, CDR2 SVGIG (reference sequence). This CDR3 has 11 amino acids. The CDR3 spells CARLSGREQYF. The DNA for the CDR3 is TGTGCTCGACTGTCGGGTAGGGAGCAGTACTTC.

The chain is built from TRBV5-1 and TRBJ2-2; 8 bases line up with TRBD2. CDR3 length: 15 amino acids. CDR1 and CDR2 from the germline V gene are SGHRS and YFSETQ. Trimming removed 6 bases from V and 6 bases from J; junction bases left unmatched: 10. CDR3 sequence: CASMEREGGAGELFF. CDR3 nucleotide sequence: TGCGCCAGCATGGAACGGGAGGGGGGCGCCGGGGAGCTGTTTTTT.

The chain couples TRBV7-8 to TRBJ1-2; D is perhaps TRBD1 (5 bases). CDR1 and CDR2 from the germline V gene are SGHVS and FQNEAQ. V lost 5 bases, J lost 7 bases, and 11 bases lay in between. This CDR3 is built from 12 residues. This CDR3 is CASSPQGGGYTF. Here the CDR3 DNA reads TGTGCCAGCAGCCCTCAGGGAGGTGGCTACACCTTC. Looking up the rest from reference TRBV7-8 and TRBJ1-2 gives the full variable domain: GAGVSQSPRYKVAKRGQDVALRCDPISGHVSLFWYQQALGQGPEFLTYFQNEAQLDKSGLPSDRFFAERPEGSVSTLKIQRTQQEDSAVYLCASSPQGGGYTFGSGTRLTVV.

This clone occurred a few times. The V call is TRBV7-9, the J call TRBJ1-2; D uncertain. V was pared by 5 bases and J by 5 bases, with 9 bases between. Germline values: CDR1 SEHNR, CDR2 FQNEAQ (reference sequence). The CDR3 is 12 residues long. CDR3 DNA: TGTGCCAGCAGCCCGCGGGTTTATGGCTACACCTTC. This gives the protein CASSPRVYGYTF.

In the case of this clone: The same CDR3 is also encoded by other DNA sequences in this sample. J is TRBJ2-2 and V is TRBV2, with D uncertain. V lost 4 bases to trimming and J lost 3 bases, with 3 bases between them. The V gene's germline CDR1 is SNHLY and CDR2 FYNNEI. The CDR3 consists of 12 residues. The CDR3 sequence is CASSADTGELFF. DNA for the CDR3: TGTGCCAGCAGTGCCGACACCGGGGAGCTGTTTTTT.

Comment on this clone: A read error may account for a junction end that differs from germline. CDR3 loop: CATSRESFQGLPFHF. CDR3 nucleotides: TGTGCCACCAGCAGAGAAAGCTTTCAGGGCCTCCCTTTTCATTTT. The V gene is TRBV15, the J gene TRBJ2-3, with D possibly being TRBD1 (5 bases). CDR1 and CDR2 (germline): LNHNV, YYDKDF (reference sequence). The CDR3 covers 15 residues.

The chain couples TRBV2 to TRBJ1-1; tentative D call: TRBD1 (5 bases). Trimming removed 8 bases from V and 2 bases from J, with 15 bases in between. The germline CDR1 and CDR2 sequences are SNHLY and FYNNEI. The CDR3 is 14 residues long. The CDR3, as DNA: TGTGCCAGCTCAATCCTCAGGGAAAACACTGAAGCTTTCTTT. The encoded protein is CASSILRENTEAFF.

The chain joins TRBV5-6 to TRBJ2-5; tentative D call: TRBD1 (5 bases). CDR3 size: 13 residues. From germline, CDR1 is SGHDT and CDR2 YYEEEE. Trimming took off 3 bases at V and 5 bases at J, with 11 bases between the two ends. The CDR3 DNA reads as TGTGCCAGCAGCTCGATTCCAGGGGAGACCCAGTACTTC. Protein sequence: CASSSIPGETQYF.

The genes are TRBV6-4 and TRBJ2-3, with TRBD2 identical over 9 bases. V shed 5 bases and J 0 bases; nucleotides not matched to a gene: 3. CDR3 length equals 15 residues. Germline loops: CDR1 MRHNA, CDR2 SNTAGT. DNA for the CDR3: TGTGCCAGCAGTAAGAGCGGGGGGAGCACAGATACGCAGTATTTT. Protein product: CASSKSGGSTDTQYF.